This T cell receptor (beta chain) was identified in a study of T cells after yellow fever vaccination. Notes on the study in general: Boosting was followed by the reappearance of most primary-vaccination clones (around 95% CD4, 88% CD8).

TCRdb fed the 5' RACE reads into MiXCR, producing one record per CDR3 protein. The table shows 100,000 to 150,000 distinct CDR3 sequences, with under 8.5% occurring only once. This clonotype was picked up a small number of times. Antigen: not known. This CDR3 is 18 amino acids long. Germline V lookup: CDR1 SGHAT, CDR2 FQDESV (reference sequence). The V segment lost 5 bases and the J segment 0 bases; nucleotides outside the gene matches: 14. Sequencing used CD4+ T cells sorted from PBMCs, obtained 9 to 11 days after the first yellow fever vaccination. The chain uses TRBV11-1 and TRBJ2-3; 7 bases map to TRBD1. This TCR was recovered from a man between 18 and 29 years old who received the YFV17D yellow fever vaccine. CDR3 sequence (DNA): TGTGCCAGCAGCGTAGGTAGGACGGGACAGACTAGCACAGATACGCAGTATTTT. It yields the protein CASSVGRTGQTSTDTQYF.